This TCR beta chain was obtained from a study of cytomegalovirus exposure and HLA in healthy donors (dated by TCRdb to 2015 to 2018). Regarding the study in general: In an earlier analysis of under 600 of the donors, approximately 300 Gb of sequence data and some 120 million unique TCR beta sequences from about 179 million T cells were reported. An early release that covered about 600 HLA-typed donors contained approximately 290 gigabases of sequencing data and around 85 million unique TCR sequences. The genetic ancestry cluster associated with self-reported Caucasian donors included roughly 84% of the roughly 400 genotyped donors. The aim of the study was to test whether cataloging public T cell receptors could identify signatures of past pathogen exposure. The study profiled the T cell repertoires of 500 to 800 subjects by immunosequencing and related them to cytomegalovirus serostatus. A separate validation cohort of some 130 different subjects was used in addition to the roughly 640-subject first cohort. To predict cytomegalovirus infection status, the study combined high-throughput TCR immunosequencing, statistical association of individual TCRs with disease status, and machine learning. A later analysis re-examined previously published TCR beta repertoires from more than 650 donors and added high-resolution HLA genotyping to investigate patterns of TCR occurrence. Rather than drawing on any new phenotypic data, the later analysis identified candidate immune exposures from TCR beta sequences and the way those sequences occurred across donors. To decide whether each TCR beta V gene segment behaved as functional or pseudogenic, an earlier analysis of 587 of the donors relied on high-throughput TCR beta sequencing. Alongside the repertoire data, information on donor age, sex, ethnicity and CMV serostatus was compiled. A later genetic analysis took genome-wide SNP genotypes for about 55% of the 666 donors and used that subset as a discovery cohort. Every repertoire in the discovery cohort had been generated on one and the same sequencing platform. Both class I and class II loci were covered by HLA typing, at four-digit resolution. The number of typed donors differed by locus: roughly 629-640 for A, B, C, DRB1 and DQB1; about 520 for DQA1; roughly 600 for DPA1; and about 450 for DPB1. Roughly 5 DR-DQ haplotypes were handled as single units for association and clustering because linkage in the cohort was strong. Among 300 to 500 genotyped donors of the cohort, an average of around 220,000 unique TCR beta nucleotide sequences was sequenced per donor, of which 15% to 20% were non-productive.

The receptor library was made with the immunoSEQ multiplex PCR assay. A mixture of 60 forward primers for TCR Vbeta segments and 13 reverse primers for TCR Jbeta segments was used in the multiplex PCR. The CDR3 region of rearranged TCR beta genes was amplified from genomic DNA by a multiplex PCR assay. The amplified TCR beta libraries were sequenced on the Illumina HiSeq System as 87-base-pair reads. On the study's bioinformatics: In a later analysis, 70 million to 95 million unique TCR beta chains were counted across the approximately 640 repertoires, and around 10 million of these chains were shared by at least two donors. A nearest-neighbor algorithm error-corrected the raw reads and collapsed the reads into unique sequences, merging closely related sequences to remove PCR and sequencing errors. To assign V, D and J gene segments, CDR3 sequences were aligned to IMGT reference sequences. For a sequence to be retained, at least a six-nucleotide match to both a V gene segment and a J gene segment was required. Rearrangements were called productive when the CDR3 lacked stop codons and stayed in frame with V and J; all others were non-productive. CDR3 was defined by IMGT convention, running from the second conserved V-encoded cysteine to the conserved J-encoded phenylalanine. Sequences without an unambiguous match to a single V gene segment were excluded from the earlier analysis of 450 to 750 of the donors. An earlier analysis of a few hundred of the donors called V segments functional above 56.7% productive rearrangements and segregating when the between-donor standard deviation exceeded 5%. A statistical classification framework was built for diagnosing cytomegalovirus status from the catalog of TCR beta chain sequences. A later analysis assigned V and J genes by comparing TCR nucleotide sequences with IMGT/GENE-DB human TR gene sequences. The TCRdist pipeline was used in a later analysis to assign CDR3 sequences and most-parsimonious VDJ recombination scenarios. A later analysis defined each TCR beta chain by its CDR3 amino acid sequence plus V-gene family, and excluded reads lacking a unique V-gene family. A later analysis removed nearly 600 highly shared, low-generation-probability nucleotide sequences to deal with suspected cross-contamination and a sequencing artifact. In a later analysis, a clonal expansion index was calculated for each public chain from normalized within-repertoire ranks of inferred template counts. In a later analysis, generation probabilities were computed using a VDJ recombination model fitted to out-of-frame rearrangements, and the results were checked against IGoR. A later analysis scored TCR-TCR, TCR-HLA and TCR-CMV co-occurrence with hypergeometric tests, applying a repertoire-size bias correction to TCR pairs. In a later analysis, false discovery rates were estimated by permuting HLA or CMV assignments 20 times. In a later analysis, co-occurring TCRs were grouped with DBSCAN, and TCRdist sequence similarity was added when clustering was performed within HLA-allele-positive subsets. Repertoires with fewer than 30,000 or more than 120,000 public chains were left out of co-occurrence clustering, as were a handful of repertoires with anomalous nucleotide sharing. TCRdb obtained this table from immuneACCESS and retained in-frame rearrangements with V and J assigned. These tables miss some clones; where compared with another copy, unresolved V genes account for less than half of the shortfall, and the remainder is unexplained. V and J calls and clone size are given by that table; D and trimming were obtained from the DNA. The sample table lists some 130,000 clones, about four fifths of them with a count of one. Of the sample, under 5.5% is held by the ten largest clones.

In total, 500 to 700 healthy bone marrow donors made up the cohort. At the time of sampling, all cohort members were nominally healthy, though unrecorded immune exposures were likely present. Of the roughly 620 cohort members, almost 300 had positive CMV serostatus and roughly 350 had negative CMV serostatus, and CMV serostatus was not recorded for the donor. A peripheral blood sample was provided by each donor, and peripheral blood mononuclear cells were used for TCR beta sequencing. The Qiagen DNeasy Blood Extraction Kit was used to extract genomic DNA from the blood cell samples. Worth noting for this clone: Which antigen it targets is not known. No base qualities exist here, and no much larger clone lies one base off it.

V gives up 2 bases and J gives up 2 bases, and the segment between their germline ends measures 10 bases. The CDR3 has 15 amino acids, counting the end cysteine and phenylalanine. Only the CDR3 portion is preserved as DNA: 45 bases, with reading frame beginning at the first base. The germline V gene sets CDR1 to SGHVS and CDR2 to FNYEAQ. Results the study describes overall, beyond this receptor: A group of highly shared sequence variants was considered likely to be a technical artifact of the sequencing pipeline. In a later genetic analysis, a missense DCLRE1C variant was associated with V-gene and J-gene trimming of TCR beta chains, and the association was replicated in an independent cohort. The only immune exposure information available for the cohort was CMV serostatus. Sequencing depth was assumed to be roughly uniform across donors in the presence/absence analyses, though that assumption may not hold. This cohort had only TCR beta chains sequenced, and the lack of alpha or paired-chain data limited which features could be detected. The classifier was reported to diagnose cytomegalovirus status with high specificity and sensitivity in both the original and validation cohorts. A further reported finding was that TCR beta sequences accurately predicted the HLA-A and HLA-B alleles for most subjects in the first cohort. Correlated functional status among segregating V segments might reflect linkage disequilibrium, but an unknown experimental factor could not be ruled out. While some public TCRs were present in many individuals, most TCR sequences turned up only very rarely across donors. Broadly in line with IMGT annotations, most TCR beta V segments showed up in productive rearrangements about 87% or about 30% of the time in an earlier analysis of under 700 of the donors. When HLA alleles, especially DR and DQ, strongly co-occurred, TCR associations were difficult to assign to individual alleles. In a later analysis, several top co-occurrence clusters were reported to appear linked to parvovirus B19, influenza, CMV and Epstein-Barr virus. Because HLA typing was unavailable for some donors at each locus, only the typed subset was used in association tests. In a later analysis, most CMV-associated TCR beta chains were found to appear HLA-restricted, with HLA associations seemingly driven largely by CMV exposure. In the study, around 150 TCR beta chains were listed as associated with cytomegalovirus. In vitro tests confirmed that a few of the cytomegalovirus-associated TCR beta chains recognize cytomegalovirus antigens. Some IMGT-functional V segments, including TRBV6-2 and TRBV6-3, could not be told apart with the 87-base-pair reads, so those segments were excluded. In a later analysis, TCR association rates were found to vary across HLA loci, with the most associated TCRs seen for DRB1 alleles and the fewest for HLA-C alleles. The authors suggested that the approach could potentially be extended to other disease states and immunological phenotypes. The earlier analysis of some 540 of the donors excluded some 16 rarely observed V segments, including chromosome 9 orphons, because counts were too low. In a later genetic analysis, fewer N-insertions in productive TCRs were reported among donors in an Asian-associated ancestry cluster than the roughly 700-donor mean. Specific HLA alleles were associated with 15,000 to 20,000 TCR beta sequences at a false discovery rate of 0.05 in a later analysis. In a later analysis, HLA-associated TCR beta chains were found to be more clonally expanded and to have lower generation probabilities than equally common non-associated chains.

The receptor's source is a man younger than 40 in good health. The sequenced sample consisted of PBMCs. Recombination linked TRBV7-6 to TRBJ1-5; perhaps TRBD1 is the D gene, with 5 bases matching. The CDR3 protein: CASSLLGQGNQPQHF. The nucleotide sequence is given as TGTGCCAGCAGCTTATTGGGGCAAGGCAATCAGCCCCAGCATTTT.